This T cell receptor (beta chain) came from a study of cytomegalovirus exposure and HLA in healthy donors. The overall study: Some 91 million unique TCRs from HLA-typed donors were held in an early release of data.

A multiplex PCR was run with 60 Vbeta primers and 13 Jbeta primers. Assay used: immunoSEQ multiplex PCR; TCRdb lists only in-frame clones, some missing. The sample has under 95,000 clones. Comment on this clone: The antigen remains undetermined.

Study-level points and caveats: Most TCR sequences showed up rarely, but some public TCRs showed up in many donors.

This CDR3 has 14 residues. The V end was cut by 0 bases, the J end by 6 bases, with 13 bases between. Germline V CDR1 and CDR2: SGHNT, YYREEE (reference sequence). V is TRBV5-4 and J is TRBJ2-7; D uncertain. Sequencing was carried out using PBMCs. This sequence originates from a female donor in good health and CMV-seropositive. Written as DNA, the CDR3 is TGTGCCAGCAGCTTGGGTGTTTCGGCGGCCGAGCAGTACTTC. Protein: CASSLGVSAAEQYF.